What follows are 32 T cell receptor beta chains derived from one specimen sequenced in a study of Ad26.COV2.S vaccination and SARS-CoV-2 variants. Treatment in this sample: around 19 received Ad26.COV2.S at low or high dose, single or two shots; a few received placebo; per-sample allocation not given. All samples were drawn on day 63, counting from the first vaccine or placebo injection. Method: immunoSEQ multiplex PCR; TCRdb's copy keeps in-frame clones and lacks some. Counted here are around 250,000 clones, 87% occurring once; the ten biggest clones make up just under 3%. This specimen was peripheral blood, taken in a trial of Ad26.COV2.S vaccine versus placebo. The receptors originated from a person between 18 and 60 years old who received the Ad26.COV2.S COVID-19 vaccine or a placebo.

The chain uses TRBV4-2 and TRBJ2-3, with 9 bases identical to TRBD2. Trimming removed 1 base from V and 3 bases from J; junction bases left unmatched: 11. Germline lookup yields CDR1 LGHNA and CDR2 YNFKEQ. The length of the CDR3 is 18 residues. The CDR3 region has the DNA TGTGCCAGCAGCCAAGGCTCAGGCGGGAGGGCCCGGACAGATACGCAGTATTTT. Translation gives CASSQGSGGRARTDTQYF.

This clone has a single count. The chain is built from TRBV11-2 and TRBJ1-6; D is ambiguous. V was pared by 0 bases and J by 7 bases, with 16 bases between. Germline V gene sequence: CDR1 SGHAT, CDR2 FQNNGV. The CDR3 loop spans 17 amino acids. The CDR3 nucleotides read TGTGCCAGCAGCTTAGATCGGGAGACAACTGGCAATTCACCCCTCCACTTT. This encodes CASSLDRETTGNSPLHF.

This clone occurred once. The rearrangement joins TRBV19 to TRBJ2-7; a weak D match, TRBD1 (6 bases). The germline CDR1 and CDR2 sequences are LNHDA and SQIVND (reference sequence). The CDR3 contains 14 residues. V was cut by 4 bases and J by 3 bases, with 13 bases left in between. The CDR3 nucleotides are TGTGCCAGTAGTACCCGGACAGCCTACTACGAGCAGTACTTC. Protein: CASSTRTAYYEQYF.

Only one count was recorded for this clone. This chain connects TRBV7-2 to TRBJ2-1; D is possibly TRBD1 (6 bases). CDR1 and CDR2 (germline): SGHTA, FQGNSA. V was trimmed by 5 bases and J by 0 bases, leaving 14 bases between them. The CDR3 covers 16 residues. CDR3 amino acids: CASSPWDTSSYNEQFF. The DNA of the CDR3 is TGTGCCAGCAGCCCCTGGGACACAAGCTCCTACAATGAGCAGTTCTTC.

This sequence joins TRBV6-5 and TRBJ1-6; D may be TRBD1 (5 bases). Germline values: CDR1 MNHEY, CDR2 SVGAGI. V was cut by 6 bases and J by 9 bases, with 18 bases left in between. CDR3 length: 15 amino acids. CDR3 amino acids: CASSLYEQATSPLHF. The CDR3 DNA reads TGTGCCAGCAGCCTTTACGAACAGGCGACTTCACCCCTCCACTTT.

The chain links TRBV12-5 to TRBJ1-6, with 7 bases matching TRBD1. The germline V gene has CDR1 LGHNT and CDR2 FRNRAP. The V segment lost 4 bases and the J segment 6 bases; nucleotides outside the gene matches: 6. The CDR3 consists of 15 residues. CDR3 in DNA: TGTGCTAGTGGTTCGCGGGACAGACTTAATTCACCCCTCCACTTT. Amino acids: CASGSRDRLNSPLHF.

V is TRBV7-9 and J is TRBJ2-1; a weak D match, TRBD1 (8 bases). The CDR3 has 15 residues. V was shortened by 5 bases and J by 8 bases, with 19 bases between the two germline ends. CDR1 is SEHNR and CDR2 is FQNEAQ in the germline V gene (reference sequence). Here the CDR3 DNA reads TGTGCCAGCAGCCTGAGAAGCGGGACAGGCGATGAGCAGTTCTTC. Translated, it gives CASSLRSGTGDEQFF.

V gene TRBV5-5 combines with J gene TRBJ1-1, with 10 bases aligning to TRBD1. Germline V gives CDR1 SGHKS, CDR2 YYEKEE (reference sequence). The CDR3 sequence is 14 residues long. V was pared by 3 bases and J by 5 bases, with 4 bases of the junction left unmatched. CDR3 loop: CASSWGQGSTEAFF. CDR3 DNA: TGTGCCAGCAGCTGGGGACAGGGGTCGACTGAAGCTTTCTTT.

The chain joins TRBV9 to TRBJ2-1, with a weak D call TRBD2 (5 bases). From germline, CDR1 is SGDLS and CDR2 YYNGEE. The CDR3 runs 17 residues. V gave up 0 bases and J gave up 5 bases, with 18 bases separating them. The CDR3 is CASSVGGAGGLDNEQFF. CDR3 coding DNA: TGTGCCAGCAGCGTAGGAGGCGCAGGCGGGTTAGACAATGAGCAGTTCTTC.

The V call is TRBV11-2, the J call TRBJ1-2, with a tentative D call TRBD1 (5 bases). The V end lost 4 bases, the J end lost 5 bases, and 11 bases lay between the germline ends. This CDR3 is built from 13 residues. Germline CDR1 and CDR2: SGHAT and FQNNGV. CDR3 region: CASSSWGGYGYTF. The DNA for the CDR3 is TGTGCCAGCAGCTCTTGGGGGGGATATGGCTACACCTTC.

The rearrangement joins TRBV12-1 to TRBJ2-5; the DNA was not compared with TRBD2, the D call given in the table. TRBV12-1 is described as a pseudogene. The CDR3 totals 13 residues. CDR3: CASSFGVEETQYF. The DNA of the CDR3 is TGTGCCAGCAGCTTTGGGGTGGAGGAGACCCAGTACTTC.

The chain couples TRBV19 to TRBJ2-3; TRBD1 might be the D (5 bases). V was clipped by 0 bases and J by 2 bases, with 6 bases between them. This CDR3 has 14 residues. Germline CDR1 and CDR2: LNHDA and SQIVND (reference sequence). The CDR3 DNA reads TGTGCCAGTAGTATAGAAGGGGACACAGATACGCAGTATTTT. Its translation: CASSIEGDTDTQYF. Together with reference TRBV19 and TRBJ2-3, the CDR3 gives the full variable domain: DGGITQSPKYLFRKEGQNVTLSCEQNLNHDAMYWYRQDPGQGLRLIYYSQIVNDFQKGDIAEGYSVSREKKESFPLTVTSAQKNPTAFYLCASSIEGDTDTQYFGPGTRLTVL.

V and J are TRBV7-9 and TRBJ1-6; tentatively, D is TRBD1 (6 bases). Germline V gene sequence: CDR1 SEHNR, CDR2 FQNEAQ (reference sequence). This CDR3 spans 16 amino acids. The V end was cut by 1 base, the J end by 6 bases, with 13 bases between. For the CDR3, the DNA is TGTGCCAGCAGCTTAGGAGGGGGGAATCGTAATTCACCCCTCCACTTT. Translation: CASSLGGGNRNSPLHF.

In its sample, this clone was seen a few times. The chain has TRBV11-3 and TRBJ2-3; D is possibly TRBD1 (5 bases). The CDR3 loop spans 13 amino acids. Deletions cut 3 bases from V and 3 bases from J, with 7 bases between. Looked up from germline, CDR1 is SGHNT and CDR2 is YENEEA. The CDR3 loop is CASSFRVTDTQYF. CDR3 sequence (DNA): TGTGCCAGCAGCTTCAGGGTGACAGATACGCAGTATTTT.

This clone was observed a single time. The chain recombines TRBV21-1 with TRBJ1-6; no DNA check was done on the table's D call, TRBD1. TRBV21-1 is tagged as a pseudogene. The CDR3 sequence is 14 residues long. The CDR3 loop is CASRGTGWDSPLHF. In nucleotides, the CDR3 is TGTGCTAGCAGAGGGACAGGGTGGGATTCACCCCTCCACTTT.

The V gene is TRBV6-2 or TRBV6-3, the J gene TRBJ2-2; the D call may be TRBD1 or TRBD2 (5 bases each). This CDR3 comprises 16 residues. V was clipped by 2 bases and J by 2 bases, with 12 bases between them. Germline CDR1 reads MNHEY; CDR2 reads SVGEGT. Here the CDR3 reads CASSYEGFRNTGELFF. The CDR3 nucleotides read TGTGCCAGCAGTTACGAGGGGTTCCGAAACACCGGGGAGCTGTTTTTT.

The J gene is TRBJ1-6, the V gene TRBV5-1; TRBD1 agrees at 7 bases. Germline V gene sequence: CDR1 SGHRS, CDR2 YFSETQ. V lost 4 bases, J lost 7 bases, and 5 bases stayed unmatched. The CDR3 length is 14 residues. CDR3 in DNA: TGCGCCAGCAGCGTGGGACAGCCAAATTCACCCCTCCACTTT. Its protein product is CASSVGQPNSPLHF.

The CDR3 sequence: CASSMDRASSYNEQFF. Here the CDR3 DNA reads TGTGCCAGTAGTATGGACAGGGCTAGCTCCTACAATGAGCAGTTCTTC. The chain links TRBV19 to TRBJ2-1; 8 nucleotides agree with TRBD1. CDR1 is LNHDA, CDR2 SQIVND, per germline (reference sequence). This CDR3 is built from 16 residues. Trimming cost V 3 bases and J 0 bases; bases outside gene matches: 4.

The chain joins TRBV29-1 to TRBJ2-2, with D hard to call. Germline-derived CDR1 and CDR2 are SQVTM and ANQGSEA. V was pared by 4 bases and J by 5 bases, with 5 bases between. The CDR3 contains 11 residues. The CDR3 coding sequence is TGCAGCGTTGGGATAACCGGGGAGCTGTTTTTT. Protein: CSVGITGELFF.

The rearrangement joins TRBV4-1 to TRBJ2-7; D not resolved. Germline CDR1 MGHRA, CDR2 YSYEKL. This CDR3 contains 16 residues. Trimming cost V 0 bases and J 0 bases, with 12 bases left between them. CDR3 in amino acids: CASSQDLYRSSYEQYF. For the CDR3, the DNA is TGCGCCAGCAGCCAAGATCTCTACCGCAGCTCCTACGAGCAGTACTTC.

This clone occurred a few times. The DNA for the CDR3 is TGTGCCAGCAGCTTGAGGGACGGACCCTACGAGCAGTACGTC. Protein: CASSLRDGPYEQYV. The V call is TRBV5-6, the J call TRBJ2-7; D is possibly TRBD1 or TRBD2 (5 bases each). The V end was cut by 1 base, the J end by 2 bases, with 10 bases between. Germline V gene sequence: CDR1 SGHDT, CDR2 YYEEEE. The CDR3 extends over 14 amino acids.

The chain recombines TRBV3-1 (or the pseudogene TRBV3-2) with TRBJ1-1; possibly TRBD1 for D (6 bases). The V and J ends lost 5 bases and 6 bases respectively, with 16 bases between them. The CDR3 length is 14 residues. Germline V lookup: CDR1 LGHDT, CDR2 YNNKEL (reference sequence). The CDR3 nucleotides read TGTGCCAGCAGCGAAACAGGGTTCGGCGCTGAAGCTTTCTTT. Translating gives CASSETGFGAEAFF.

CDR3 residues: CASSSTGQGYTF. The CDR3 nucleotides read TGTGCCAGCAGTTCGACAGGGCAGGGCTACACCTTC. The gene calls are TRBV6-5 and TRBJ1-2; 7 bases are shared with TRBD1. Germline-derived CDR1 and CDR2 are MNHEY and SVGAGI. Trimming at V came to 4 bases and at J to 8 bases, leaving 4 bases not matched to a gene. CDR3 length: 12 amino acids.

The CDR3: CASSDFRAGGNSYEQYV. CDR3 coding DNA: TGCGCCAGCAGTGATTTCCGAGCGGGAGGCAACTCCTACGAGCAGTACGTC. The chain links TRBV10-2 to TRBJ2-7; 9 bases fit TRBD2. Germline values: CDR1 WSHSY, CDR2 SAAADI. There are 17 residues in the CDR3. V shed 3 bases, J shed 0 bases, and the junction held 9 bases outside the gene matches.

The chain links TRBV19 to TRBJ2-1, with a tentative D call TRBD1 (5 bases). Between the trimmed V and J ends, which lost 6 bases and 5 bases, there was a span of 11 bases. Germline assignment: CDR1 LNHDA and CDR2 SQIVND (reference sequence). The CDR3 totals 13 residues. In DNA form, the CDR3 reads TGTGCCAGTAGCAGCCTAGGGGACAATGAGCAGTTCTTC. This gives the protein CASSSLGDNEQFF.

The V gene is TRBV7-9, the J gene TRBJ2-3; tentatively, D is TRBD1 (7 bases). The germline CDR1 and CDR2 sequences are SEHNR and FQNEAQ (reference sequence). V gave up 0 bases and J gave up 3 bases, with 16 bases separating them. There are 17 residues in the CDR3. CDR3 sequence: CASSLALRRGRTDTQYF. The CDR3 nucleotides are TGTGCCAGCAGCTTAGCGCTCCGGAGGGGGCGAACAGATACGCAGTATTTT.

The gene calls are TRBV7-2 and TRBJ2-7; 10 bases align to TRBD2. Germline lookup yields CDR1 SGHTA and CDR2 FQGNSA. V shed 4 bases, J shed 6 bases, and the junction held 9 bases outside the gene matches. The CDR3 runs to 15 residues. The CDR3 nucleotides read TGTGCCAGCAGCTGGGGCCAGCGGGGGGGCGGCGAGCAGTACTTC. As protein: CASSWGQRGGGEQYF.

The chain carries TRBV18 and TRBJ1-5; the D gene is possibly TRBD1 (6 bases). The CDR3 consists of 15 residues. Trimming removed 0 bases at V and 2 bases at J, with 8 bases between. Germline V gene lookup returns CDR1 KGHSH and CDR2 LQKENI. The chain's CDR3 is CASSPPGGGNQPQHF. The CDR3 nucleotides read TGTGCCAGCTCACCACCGGGGGGCGGCAATCAGCCCCAGCATTTT.

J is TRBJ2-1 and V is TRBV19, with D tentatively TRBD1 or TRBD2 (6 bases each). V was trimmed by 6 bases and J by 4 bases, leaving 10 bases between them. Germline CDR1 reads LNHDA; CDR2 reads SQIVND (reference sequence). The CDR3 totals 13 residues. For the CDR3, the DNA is TGTGCCAGTAGCAGGGGACTTTACAATGAGCAGTTCTTC. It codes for CASSRGLYNEQFF.

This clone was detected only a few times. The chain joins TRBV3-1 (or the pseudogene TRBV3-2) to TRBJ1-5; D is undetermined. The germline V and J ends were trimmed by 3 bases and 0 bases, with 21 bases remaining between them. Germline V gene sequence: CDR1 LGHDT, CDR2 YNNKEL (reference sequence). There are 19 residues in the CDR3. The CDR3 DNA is TGTGCCAGCAGCCAGGTAGGGCCTCAGGTTAGCTATAGCAATCAGCCCCAGCATTTT. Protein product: CASSQVGPQVSYSNQPQHF.

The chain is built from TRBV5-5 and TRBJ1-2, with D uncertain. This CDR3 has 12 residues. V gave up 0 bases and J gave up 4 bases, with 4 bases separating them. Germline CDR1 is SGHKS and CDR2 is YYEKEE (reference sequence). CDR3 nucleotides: TGTGCCAGCAGCTTGGCCACCTATGGCTACACCTTC. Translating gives CASSLATYGYTF. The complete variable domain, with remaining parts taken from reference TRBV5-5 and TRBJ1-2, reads DAGVTQSPTHLIKTRGQQVTLRCSPISGHKSVSWYQQVLGQGPQFIFQYYEKEERGRGNFPDRFSARQFPNYSSELNVNALLLGDSALYLCASSLATYGYTFGSGTRLTVV.

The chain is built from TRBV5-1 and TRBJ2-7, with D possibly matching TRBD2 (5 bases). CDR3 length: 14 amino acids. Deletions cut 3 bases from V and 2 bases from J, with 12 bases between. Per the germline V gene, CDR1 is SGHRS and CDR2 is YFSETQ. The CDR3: CASSWGVDPYEQYF. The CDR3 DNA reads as TGCGCCAGCAGCTGGGGAGTCGACCCCTACGAGCAGTACTTC.